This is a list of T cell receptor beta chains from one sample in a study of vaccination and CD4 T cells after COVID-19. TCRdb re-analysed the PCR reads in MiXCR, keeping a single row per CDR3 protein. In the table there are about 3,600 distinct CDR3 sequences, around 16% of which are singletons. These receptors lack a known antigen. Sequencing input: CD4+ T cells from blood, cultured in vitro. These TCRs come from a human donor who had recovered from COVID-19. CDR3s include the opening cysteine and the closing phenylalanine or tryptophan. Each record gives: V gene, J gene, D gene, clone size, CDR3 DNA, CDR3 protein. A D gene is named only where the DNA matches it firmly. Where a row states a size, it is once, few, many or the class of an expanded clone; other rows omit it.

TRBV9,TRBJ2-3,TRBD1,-,TGTGCCAGCAGCGTCCGGGACAGGGGCACAGGAGATACGCAGTATTTT,CASSVRDRGTGDTQYF
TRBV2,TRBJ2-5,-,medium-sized,TGTGCCAGCCAATTAAAGGGGACCCAGTACTTC,CASQLKGTQYF
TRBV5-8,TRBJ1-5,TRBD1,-,TGTGCCAGCAGCTTCGCAGGGGGCGGCTTCCCTTTAGAGCCCCAGCATTTT,CASSFAGGGFPLEPQHF
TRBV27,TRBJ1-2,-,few,TGTGCCAGCAGTTTAAAAGGCGGAAACTATGGCTACACCTTC,CASSLKGGNYGYTF
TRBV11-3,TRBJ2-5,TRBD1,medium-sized,TGTGCCAGCAGCCGTCCGGGACAGGGAGGAGAGACCCAGTACTTC,CASSRPGQGGETQYF
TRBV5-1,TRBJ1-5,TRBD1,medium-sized,TGCGCCAGCAGCTTGGGGACAGGGGATGTAGCAAATCAGCCCCAGCATTTT,CASSLGTGDVANQPQHF
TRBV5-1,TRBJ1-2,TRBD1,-,TGCGCCAGCAGCTTGGGGGACAGGGCCGGTCCGGGCTACACCTTC,CASSLGDRAGPGYTF
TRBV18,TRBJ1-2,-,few,TGTGCCAGCTCACCCACGCAGGGAGGCTATGGCTACACCTTC,CASSPTQGGYGYTF
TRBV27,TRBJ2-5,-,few,TGTGCCAGCAGTTTGAGACATACCCAAGAGACCCAGTACTTC,CASSLRHTQETQYF
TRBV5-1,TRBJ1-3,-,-,TGCGCCAGCAGCGACCTTGTGGGAAACACCATATATTTT,CASSDLVGNTIYF
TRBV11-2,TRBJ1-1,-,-,TGTGCCAGCAGCTTAGTAGGGCCTGAAGCTTTCTTT,CASSLVGPEAFF
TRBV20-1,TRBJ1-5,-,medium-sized,TGCAGTGCTACTGACGTCGGGGGTGGGAGTCAGCCCCAGCATTTT,CSATDVGGGSQPQHF
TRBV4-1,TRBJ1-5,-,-,TGCGCCAGCAGCCAAGAGGGGTCAGGGGTCGGTCAGCCCCAGCATTTT,CASSQEGSGVGQPQHF
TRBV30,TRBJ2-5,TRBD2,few,TGTGCCTGGATGGGGACTAGCGGCCAAGAGACCCAGTACTTC,CAWMGTSGQETQYF
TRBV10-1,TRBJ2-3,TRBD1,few,TGCGCCAGCAGCGACCCTCTATCAGGGGGCATGACAGATACGCAGTATTTT,CASSDPLSGGMTDTQYF
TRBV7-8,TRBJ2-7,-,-,TGTGCCAGCAGCCGCCGGGACGTAGGTCTCGAGCAGTACTTC,CASSRRDVGLEQYF
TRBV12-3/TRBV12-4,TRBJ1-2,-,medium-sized,TGTGCCAGCAGTCCGGGACCGTGGTATGGCTACACCTTC,CASSPGPWYGYTF
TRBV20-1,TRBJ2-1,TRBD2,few,TGCAGTCTTCTCGGGGGGGCCCTTGAGGATGAGCAGTTCTTC,CSLLGGALEDEQFF
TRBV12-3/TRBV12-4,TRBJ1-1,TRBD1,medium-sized,TGTGCCAGCAGCCAGGACAGGGTCCAGGAAGCTTTCTTT,CASSQDRVQEAFF